This TCR beta chain was recorded in a study of blood T cell repertoires in COVID-19 (dated by TCRdb to 2019 to 2021). For the wider study: The collaborator samples originated in the United States, Italy and Spain and spanned the acute and convalescent phases of COVID-19. Samples were obtained from the ongoing ImmuneRACE study (first 160 participants) and from 1,254 subjects provided by 6 global collaborators. Sample metadata almost always included a de-identified subject ID, COVID-19 status, age in years and sex. Where available, HLA class I and class II types were obtained from metadata supplied by the sample provider rather than from assay-based typing. The prospective study material was composed of cDNA or gDNA derived from T cells, B-cell-depleted T cells, or PBMCs. The repertoires were released in a freely available public database meant as a resource for research on the immune response to SARS-CoV-2. The dataset comprised deeply sampled blood TCRbeta repertoires from subjects exposed to, actively infected with, or recovered from COVID-19. What the study reported, not specific to this receptor: Clinical and demographic metadata were provided uncurated, with the amount varying by source and participant.

As regards this clone: The antigen it binds to is not known. Per-base quality was not reported, and no clone a single base away is much larger than it.

Collaborating institutions collected whole blood in K2EDTA tubes following their own protocols. For TCRbeta analysis, collaborator samples were shipped as frozen whole blood, as isolated PBMCs, or as DNA extracted from either sample type. TCRbeta CDR3 regions were amplified from genomic DNA using the immunoSEQ Assay, a bias-controlled multiplex PCR. In the authors' own workflow: The number of nucleated cells in each sample was estimated from the amplification of reference gene primers within the assay. Sequence reads were collapsed and filtered to measure the absolute abundance of every unique TCRbeta CDR3 rearrangement. Productive Simpson clonality was computed per sample as the square root of Simpson's diversity index over productive rearrangements. TCRdb mirrors the immuneACCESS table, restricted to in-frame sequences. Some clones are absent from its copies; in checked studies, under half trace to an unresolved V gene, and the reason for the others is unknown. V and J calls plus clone size are reproduced from that table; the DNA served to infer D and trimming. This sample gives approximately 270,000 clones in total; around nine tenths of them show up just once. The ten largest clones represent roughly 8.5% of the sample.

Including cysteine and phenylalanine, the CDR3 has 13 amino acids. The retained sequence is limited to the CDR3, 39 bases, with the frame set at the first base. CDR1 and CDR2 are read off the germline V gene as MDHEN and SYDVKM. Trimming at the junction amounts to 7 bases on V and 3 bases on J, and the germline ends lie 11 bases apart. The rearrangement joined TRBV28 to TRBJ2-3; no D gene can be assigned with confidence. The TCR was taken from a man aged 40-55 years with active or convalescent COVID-19. The sample comprised peripheral blood. The CDR3: CASIQSNTDTQYF. The DNA sequence is as follows: TGTGCCAGCATTCAATCAAATACAGATACGCAGTATTTT. Reference TRBV28 and TRBJ2-3 proteins supply the regions before and after the CDR3; the full variable domain is: DVKVTQSSRYLVKRTGEKVFLECVQDMDHENMFWYRQDPGLGLRLIYFSYDVKMKEKGDIPEGYSVSREKKERFSLILESASTNQTSMYLCASIQSNTDTQYFGPGTRLTVL.